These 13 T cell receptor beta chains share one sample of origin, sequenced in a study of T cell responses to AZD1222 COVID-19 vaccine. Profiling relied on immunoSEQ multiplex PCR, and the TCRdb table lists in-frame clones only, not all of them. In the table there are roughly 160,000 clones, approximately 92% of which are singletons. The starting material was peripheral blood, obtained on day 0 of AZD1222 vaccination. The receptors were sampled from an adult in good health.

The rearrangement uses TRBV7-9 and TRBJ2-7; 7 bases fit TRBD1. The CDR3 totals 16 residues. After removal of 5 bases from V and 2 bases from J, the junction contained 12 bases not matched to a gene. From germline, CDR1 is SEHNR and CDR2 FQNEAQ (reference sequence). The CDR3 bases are TGTGCCAGCAGCCCACAGGGACAGTATCCCCCCTACGAGCAGTACTTC. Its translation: CASSPQGQYPPYEQYF.

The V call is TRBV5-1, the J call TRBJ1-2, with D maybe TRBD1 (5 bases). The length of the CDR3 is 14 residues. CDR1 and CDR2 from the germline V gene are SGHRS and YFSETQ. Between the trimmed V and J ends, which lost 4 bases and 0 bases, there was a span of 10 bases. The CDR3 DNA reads TGCGCCAGCAGCCGGGGACCGACTAACTATGGCTACACCTTC. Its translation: CASSRGPTNYGYTF. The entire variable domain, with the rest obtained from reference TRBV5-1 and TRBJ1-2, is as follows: KAGVTQTPRYLIKTRGQQVTLSCSPISGHRSVSWYQQTPGQGLQFLFEYFSETQRNKGNFPGRFSGRQFSNSRSEMNVSTLELGDSALYLCASSRGPTNYGYTFGSGTRLTVV.

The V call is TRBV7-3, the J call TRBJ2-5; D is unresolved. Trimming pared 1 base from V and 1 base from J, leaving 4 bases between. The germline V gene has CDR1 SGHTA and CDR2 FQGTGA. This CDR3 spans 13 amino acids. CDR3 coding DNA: TGTGCCAGCAGCTTAAACACCCAAGAGACCCAGTACTTC. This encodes CASSLNTQETQYF.

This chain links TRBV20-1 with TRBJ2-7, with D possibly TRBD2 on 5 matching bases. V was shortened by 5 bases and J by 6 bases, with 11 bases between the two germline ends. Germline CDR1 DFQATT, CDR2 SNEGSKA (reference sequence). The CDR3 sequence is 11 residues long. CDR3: CSASPGFEQYF. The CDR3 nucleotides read TGCAGTGCTTCCCCGGGGTTCGAGCAGTACTTC.

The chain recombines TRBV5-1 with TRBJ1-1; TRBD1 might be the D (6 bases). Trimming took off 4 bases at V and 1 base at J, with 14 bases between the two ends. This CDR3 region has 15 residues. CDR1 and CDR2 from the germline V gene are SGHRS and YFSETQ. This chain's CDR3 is CASSVDSRGNTEAFF. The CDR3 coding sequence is TGCGCCAGCAGCGTGGACTCCAGGGGGAACACTGAAGCTTTCTTT.

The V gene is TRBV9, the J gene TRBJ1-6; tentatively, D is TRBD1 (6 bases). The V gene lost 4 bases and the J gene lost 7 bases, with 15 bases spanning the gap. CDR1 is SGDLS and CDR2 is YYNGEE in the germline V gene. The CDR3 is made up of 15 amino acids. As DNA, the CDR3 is TGTGCCAGCAGCCCCACCGAGGGGGGCAATTCACCCCTCCACTTT. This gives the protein CASSPTEGGNSPLHF.

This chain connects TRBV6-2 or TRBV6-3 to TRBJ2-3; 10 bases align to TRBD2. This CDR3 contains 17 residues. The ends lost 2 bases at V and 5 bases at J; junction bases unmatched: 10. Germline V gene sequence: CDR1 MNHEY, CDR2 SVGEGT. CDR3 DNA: TGTGCCAGCAGTTACCTGCCTAGCGGGGGACTACGAGATACGCAGTATTTT. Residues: CASSYLPSGGLRDTQYF.

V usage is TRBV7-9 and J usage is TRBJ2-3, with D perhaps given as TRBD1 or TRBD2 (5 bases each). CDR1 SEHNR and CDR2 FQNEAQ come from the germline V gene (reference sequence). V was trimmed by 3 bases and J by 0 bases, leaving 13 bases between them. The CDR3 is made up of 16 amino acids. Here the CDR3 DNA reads TGTGCCAGCAGCTTTGGGGACCGAGCTAGCACAGATACGCAGTATTTT. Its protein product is CASSFGDRASTDTQYF.

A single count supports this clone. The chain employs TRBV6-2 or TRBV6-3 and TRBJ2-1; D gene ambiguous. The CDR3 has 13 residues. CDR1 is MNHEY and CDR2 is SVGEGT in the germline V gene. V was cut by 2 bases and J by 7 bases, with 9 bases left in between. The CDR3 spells CASSYVAENEQFF. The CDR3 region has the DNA TGTGCCAGCAGTTACGTGGCGGAAAATGAGCAGTTCTTC.

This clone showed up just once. The CDR3 region has the DNA TGTGCCAGTACCGATGACAGGGGCCATCAGCCCCAGCATTTT. Its protein product is CASTDDRGHQPQHF. The rearrangement uses TRBV19 and TRBJ1-5, with 8 bases matching TRBD1. Germline V CDR1 and CDR2: LNHDA, SQIVND (reference sequence). V was clipped by 7 bases and J by 5 bases; unmatched bases: 7. The CDR3 runs to 14 residues.

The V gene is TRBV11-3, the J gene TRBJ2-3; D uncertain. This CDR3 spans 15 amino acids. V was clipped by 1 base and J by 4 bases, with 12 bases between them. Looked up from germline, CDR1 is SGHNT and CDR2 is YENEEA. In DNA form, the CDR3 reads TGTGCCAGCAGCTTAGGCACCAGGATAGCAGATACGCAGTATTTT. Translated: CASSLGTRIADTQYF.

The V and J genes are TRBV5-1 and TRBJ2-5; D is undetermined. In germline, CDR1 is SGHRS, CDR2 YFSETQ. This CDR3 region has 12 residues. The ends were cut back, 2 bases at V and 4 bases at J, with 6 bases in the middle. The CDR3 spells CASSLIGETQYF. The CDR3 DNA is TGCGCCAGCAGCTTAATAGGAGAGACCCAGTACTTC.

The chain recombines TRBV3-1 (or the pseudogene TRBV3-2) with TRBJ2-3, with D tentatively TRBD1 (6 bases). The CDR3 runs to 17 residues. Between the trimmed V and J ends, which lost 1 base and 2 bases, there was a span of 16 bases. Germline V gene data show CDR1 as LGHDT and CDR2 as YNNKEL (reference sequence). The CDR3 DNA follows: TGTGCCAGCAGCCAAGGACCTACAGGGAAACTCACAGATACGCAGTATTTT. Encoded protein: CASSQGPTGKLTDTQYF.